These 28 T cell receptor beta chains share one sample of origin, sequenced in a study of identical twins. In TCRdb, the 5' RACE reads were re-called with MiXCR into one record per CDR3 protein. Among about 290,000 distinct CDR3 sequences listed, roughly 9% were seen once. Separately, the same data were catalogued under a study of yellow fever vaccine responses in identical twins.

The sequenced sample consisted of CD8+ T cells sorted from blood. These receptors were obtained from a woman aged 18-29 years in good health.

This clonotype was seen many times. The CDR3 sequence is CASSAGDYEQYF. In DNA, the CDR3 is TGTGCCAGCAGCGCGGGGGATTACGAGCAGTACTTC. The rearrangement links TRBV5-6 to TRBJ2-7; 7 bases line up with TRBD2. V dropped 4 bases and J dropped 4; count of bases not matched to a gene: 2. Germline values: CDR1 SGHDT, CDR2 YYEEEE. The CDR3 covers 12 residues.

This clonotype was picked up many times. CDR3 nucleotide sequence: TGTGCCAGCGGGTGGACAGACTCCTACGAGCAGTACTTC. Its translation: CASGWTDSYEQYF. This chain connects TRBV27 to TRBJ2-7; weak D call: TRBD1 (6 bases). The CDR3 is 13 amino acids. Germline V CDR1 and CDR2: MNHEY, SMNVEV (reference sequence). Between the trimmed V and J ends, which lost 8 bases and 0 bases, there was a span of 11 bases.

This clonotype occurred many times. This chain's CDR3 is CASSLTMGGHTDTQYF. CDR3 sequence (DNA): TGTGCCAGCAGCTTGACTATGGGGGGACACACAGATACGCAGTATTTT. The V gene is TRBV7-3, the J gene TRBJ2-3; D possibly uses TRBD1 or TRBD2 (6 bases each). Germline loops: CDR1 SGHTA, CDR2 FQGTGA. The ends were cut back, 3 bases at V and 2 bases at J, with 15 bases in the middle. CDR3 length: 16 residues. The full variable domain, in which reference TRBV7-3 and TRBJ2-3 provide the parts outside the CDR3, is GAGVSQTPSNKVTEKGKYVELRCDPISGHTALYWYRQSLGQGPEFLIYFQGTGAADDSGLPNDRFFAVRPEGSVSTLKIQRTERGDSAVYLCASSLTMGGHTDTQYFGPGTRLTVL.

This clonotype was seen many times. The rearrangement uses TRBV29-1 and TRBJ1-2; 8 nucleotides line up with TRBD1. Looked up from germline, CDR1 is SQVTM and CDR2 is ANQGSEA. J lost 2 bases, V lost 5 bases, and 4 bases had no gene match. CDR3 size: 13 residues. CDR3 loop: CSVWTGKNYGYTF. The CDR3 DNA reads TGCAGCGTTTGGACAGGGAAGAACTATGGCTACACCTTC. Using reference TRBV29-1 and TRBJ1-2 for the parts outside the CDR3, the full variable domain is SAVISQKPSRDICQRGTSLTIQCQVDSQVTMMFWYRQQPGQSLTLIATANQGSEATYESGFVIDKFPISRPNLTFSTLTVSNMSPEDSSIYLCSVWTGKNYGYTFGSGTRLTVV.

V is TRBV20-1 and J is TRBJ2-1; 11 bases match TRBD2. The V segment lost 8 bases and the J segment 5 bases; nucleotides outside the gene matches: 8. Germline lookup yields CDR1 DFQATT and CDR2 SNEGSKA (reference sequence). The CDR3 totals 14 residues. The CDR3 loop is CSPRSGREHNEQFF. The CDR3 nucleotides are TGCAGTCCCCGTAGCGGGAGGGAACACAATGAGCAGTTCTTC.

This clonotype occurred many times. CDR3 residues: CASSNRLRAGQNTGELFF. CDR3 bases: TGTGCCAGCAGTAACCGCTTGAGGGCGGGACAGAACACCGGGGAGCTGTTTTTT. This sequence joins TRBV9 and TRBJ2-2; D may be TRBD1 or TRBD2 (6 bases each). Trimming stripped 5 bases from V and 1 base from J, with 21 bases between. The CDR3 covers 18 residues. Per germline, CDR1 SGDLS and CDR2 YYNGEE. Based on the CDR3 plus reference TRBV9 and TRBJ2-2, the full variable domain is DSGVTQTPKHLITATGQRVTLRCSPRSGDLSVYWYQQSLDQGLQFLIQYYNGEERAKGNILERFSAQQFPDLHSELNLSSLELGDSALYFCASSNRLRAGQNTGELFFGEGSRLTVL.

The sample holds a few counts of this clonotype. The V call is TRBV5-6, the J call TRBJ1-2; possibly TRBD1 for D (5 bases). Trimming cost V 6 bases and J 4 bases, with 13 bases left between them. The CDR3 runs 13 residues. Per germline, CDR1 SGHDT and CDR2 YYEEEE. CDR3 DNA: TGTGCCAGCACCTCCCGGGGGTTCTATGGCTACACCTTC. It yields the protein CASTSRGFYGYTF.

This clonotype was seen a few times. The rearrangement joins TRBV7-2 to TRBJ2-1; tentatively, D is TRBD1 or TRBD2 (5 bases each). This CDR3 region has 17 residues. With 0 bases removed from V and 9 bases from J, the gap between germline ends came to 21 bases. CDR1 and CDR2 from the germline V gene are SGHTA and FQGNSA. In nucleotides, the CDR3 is TGTGCCAGCAGCTTAGCATTCCCGGGACCCCCCCTCGGTGAGCAGTTCTTC. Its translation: CASSLAFPGPPLGEQFF.

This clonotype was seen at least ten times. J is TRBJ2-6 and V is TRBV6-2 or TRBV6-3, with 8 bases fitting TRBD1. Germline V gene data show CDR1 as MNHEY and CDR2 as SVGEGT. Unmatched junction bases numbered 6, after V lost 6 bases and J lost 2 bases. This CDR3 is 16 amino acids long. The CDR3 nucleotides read TGTGCCAGCAGCCAGACAGGGGATGCTGGGGCCAACGTCCTGACTTTC. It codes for CASSQTGDAGANVLTF.

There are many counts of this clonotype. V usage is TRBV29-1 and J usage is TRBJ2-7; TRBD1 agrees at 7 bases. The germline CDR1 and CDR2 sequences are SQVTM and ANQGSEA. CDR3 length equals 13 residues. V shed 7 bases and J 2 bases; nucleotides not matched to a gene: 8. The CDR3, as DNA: TGCAGCGCCATCCAGACAGGGACCTACGAGCAGTACTTC. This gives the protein CSAIQTGTYEQYF.

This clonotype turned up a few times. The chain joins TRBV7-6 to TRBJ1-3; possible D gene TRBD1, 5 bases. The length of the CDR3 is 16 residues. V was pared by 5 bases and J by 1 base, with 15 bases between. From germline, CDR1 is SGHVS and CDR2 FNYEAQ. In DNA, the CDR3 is TGTGCCAGCAGCACCAGGCAGGGTGCTTCTGGAAACACCATATATTTT. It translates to CASSTRQGASGNTIYF.

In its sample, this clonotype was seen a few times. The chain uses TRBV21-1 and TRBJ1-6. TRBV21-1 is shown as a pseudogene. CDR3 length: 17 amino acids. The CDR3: CASSKVRVSSYNSPLHF. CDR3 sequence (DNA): TGTGCCAGCAGCAAAGTGCGGGTGAGCTCCTATAATTCACCCCTCCACTTT.

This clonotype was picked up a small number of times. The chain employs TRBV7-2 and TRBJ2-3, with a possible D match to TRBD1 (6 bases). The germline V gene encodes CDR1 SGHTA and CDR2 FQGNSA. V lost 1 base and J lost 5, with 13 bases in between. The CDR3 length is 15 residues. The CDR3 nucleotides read TGTGCCAGCAGCTTAGGTGTGGGGGCGGGAGATACGCAGTATTTT. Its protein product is CASSLGVGAGDTQYF.

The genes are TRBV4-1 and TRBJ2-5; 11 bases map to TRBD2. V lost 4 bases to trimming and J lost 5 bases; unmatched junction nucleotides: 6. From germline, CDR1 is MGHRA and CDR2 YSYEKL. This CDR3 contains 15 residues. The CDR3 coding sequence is TGCGCCAGCAGCCTCCTACTAGCGGGAGTCGAGACCCAGTACTTC. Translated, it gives CASSLLLAGVETQYF.

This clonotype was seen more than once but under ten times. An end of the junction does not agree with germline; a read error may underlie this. The CDR3 DNA is TGTGCTAGCAGCCCTTACCACGGACAGGGGTACGAGCAGTACTTC. Encoded protein: CASSPYHGQGYEQYF. The chain couples TRBV7-7 to TRBJ2-7; 9 bases are shared with TRBD1. The CDR3 contains 15 residues. CDR1 SSHAT and CDR2 FNYEAQ come from the germline V gene (reference sequence).

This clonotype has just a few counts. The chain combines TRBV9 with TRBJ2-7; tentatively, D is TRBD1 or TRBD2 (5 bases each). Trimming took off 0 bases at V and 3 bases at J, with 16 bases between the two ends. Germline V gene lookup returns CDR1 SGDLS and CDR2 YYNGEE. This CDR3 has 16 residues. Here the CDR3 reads CASSVGRGRNLYEQYF. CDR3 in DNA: TGTGCCAGCAGCGTAGGACGGGGACGGAACCTCTACGAGCAGTACTTC.

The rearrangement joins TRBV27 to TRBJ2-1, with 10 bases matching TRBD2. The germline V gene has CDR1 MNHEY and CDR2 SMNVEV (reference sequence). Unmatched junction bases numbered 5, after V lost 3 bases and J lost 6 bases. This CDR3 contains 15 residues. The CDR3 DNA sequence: TGTGCCAGCAGTTTTGGGCTAGCGGGAGTCAATGAGCAGTTCTTC. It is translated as CASSFGLAGVNEQFF.

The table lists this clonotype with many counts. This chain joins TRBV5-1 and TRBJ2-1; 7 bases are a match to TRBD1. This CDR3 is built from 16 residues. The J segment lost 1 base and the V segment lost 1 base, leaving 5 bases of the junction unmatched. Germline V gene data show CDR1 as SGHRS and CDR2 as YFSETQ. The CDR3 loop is CASSLYQGVSYNEQFF. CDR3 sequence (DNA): TGCGCCAGCAGCTTGTACCAGGGGGTTTCCTACAATGAGCAGTTCTTC.

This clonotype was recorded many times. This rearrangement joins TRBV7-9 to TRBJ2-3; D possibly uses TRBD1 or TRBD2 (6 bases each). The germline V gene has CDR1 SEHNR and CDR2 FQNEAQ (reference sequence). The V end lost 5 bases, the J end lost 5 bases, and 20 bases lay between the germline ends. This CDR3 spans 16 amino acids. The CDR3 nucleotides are TGTGCCAGCAGCCCGAGGGGGACTCTTAGGGTAGATACGCAGTATTTT. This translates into CASSPRGTLRVDTQYF. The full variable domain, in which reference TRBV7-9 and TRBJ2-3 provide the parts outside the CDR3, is DTGVSQNPRHKITKRGQNVTFRCDPISEHNRLYWYRQTLGQGPEFLTYFQNEAQLEKSRLLSDRFSAERPKGSFSTLEIQRTEQGDSAMYLCASSPRGTLRVDTQYFGPGTRLTVL.

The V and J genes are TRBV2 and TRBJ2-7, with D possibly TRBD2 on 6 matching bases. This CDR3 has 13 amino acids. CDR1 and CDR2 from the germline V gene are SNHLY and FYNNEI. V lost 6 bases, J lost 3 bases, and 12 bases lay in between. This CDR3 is CASRSGEDYEQYF. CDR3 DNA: TGTGCCAGCAGATCCGGGGAGGACTACGAGCAGTACTTC.

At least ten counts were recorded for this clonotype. This CDR3 is CASSVPSSYNEQFF. The CDR3 DNA follows: TGTGCCAGCAGTGTCCCCAGCTCCTACAATGAGCAGTTCTTC. The chain has TRBV28 and TRBJ2-1; D remains ambiguous. Trimming removed 5 bases at V and 0 bases at J, with 8 bases between. Germline CDR1 MDHEN, CDR2 SYDVKM. This CDR3 has 14 amino acids.

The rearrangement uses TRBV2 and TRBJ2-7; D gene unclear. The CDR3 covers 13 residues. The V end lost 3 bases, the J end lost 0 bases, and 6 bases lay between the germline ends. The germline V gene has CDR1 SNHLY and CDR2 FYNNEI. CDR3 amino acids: CASSEANSYEQYF. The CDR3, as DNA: TGTGCCAGCAGTGAGGCGAACTCCTACGAGCAGTACTTC.

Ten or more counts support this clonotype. CDR3 coding DNA: TGCGCCAGCAGCCAAGATCGGGAGTACGCCGAGCAGTACTTC. It is translated as CASSQDREYAEQYF. V is TRBV4-3 and J is TRBJ2-7, with D possibly matching TRBD2 (6 bases). Germline assignment: CDR1 LGHNA and CDR2 YSLEER. The V gene lost 0 bases and the J gene lost 6 bases, with 12 bases spanning the gap. The CDR3 is 14 residues long.

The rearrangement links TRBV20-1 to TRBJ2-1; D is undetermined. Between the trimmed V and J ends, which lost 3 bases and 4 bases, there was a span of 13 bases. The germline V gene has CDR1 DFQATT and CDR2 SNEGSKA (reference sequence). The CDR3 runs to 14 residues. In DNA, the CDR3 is TGCAGTGCTAGCGATAGAGCCGGTTACAATGAGCAGTTCTTC. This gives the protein CSASDRAGYNEQFF.

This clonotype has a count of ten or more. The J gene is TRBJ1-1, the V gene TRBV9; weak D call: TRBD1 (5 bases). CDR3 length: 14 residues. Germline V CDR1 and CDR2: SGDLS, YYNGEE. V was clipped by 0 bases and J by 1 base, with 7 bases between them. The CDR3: CASSVDQGNTEAFF. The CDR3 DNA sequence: TGTGCCAGCAGCGTAGATCAGGGGAACACTGAAGCTTTCTTT.

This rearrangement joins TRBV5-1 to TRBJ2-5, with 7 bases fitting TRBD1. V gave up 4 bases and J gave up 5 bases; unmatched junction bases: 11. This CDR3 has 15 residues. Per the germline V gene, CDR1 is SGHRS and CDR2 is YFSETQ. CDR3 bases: TGCGCCAGCAGCAACCCGGAGACAGGGATTGAGACCCAGTACTTC. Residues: CASSNPETGIETQYF.

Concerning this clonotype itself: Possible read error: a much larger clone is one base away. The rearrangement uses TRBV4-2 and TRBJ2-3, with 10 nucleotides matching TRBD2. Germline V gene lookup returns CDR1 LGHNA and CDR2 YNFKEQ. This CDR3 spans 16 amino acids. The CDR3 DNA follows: TGTGGCAGCAGCCAAGATCCGGCTAGCGGGAGTGATACGCAGTATTTT. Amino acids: CGSSQDPASGSDTQYF.

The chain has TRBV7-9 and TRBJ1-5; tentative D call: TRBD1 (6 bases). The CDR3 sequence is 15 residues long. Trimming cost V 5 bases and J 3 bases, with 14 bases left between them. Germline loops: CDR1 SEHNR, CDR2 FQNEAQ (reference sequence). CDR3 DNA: TGTGCCAGCAGCACGACAGGAGAACTCAATCAGCCCCAGCATTTT. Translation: CASSTTGELNQPQHF.